These 4 T cell receptor beta chains were sequenced from one sample in a study of T cells after yellow fever vaccination. MiXCR was run by TCRdb on the 5' RACE reads, yielding one entry per CDR3 protein. The top ten hold around 20% of the sample, which has around 350,000 distinct CDR3 sequences, around 10% seen once. Sequencing was performed on PBMCs, taken on the day of the first yellow fever vaccination. The receptor source for this set is a man younger than 35 who received the YFV17D yellow fever vaccine.

This clonotype came up many times. The chain couples TRBV5-1 to TRBJ2-5, with 10 bases lining up with TRBD1. Germline assignment: CDR1 SGHRS and CDR2 YFSETQ. J was trimmed by 3 bases and V by 3 bases; bases with no gene match: 2. This CDR3 region has 14 residues. CDR3 bases: TGCGCCAGCAGCTCCGGGACAGGGGAAGAGACCCAGTACTTC. Its translation is CASSSGTGEETQYF. The variable domain in full, completed from reference TRBV5-1 and TRBJ2-5, reads KAGVTQTPRYLIKTRGQQVTLSCSPISGHRSVSWYQQTPGQGLQFLFEYFSETQRNKGNFPGRFSGRQFSNSRSEMNVSTLELGDSALYLCASSSGTGEETQYFGPGTRLLVL.

This clonotype was seen many times. This chain joins TRBV5-4 and TRBJ2-2; a weak D match, TRBD1 (6 bases). The V end was cut by 0 bases, the J end by 3 bases, with 9 bases between. Germline CDR1 is SGHNT and CDR2 is YYREEE (reference sequence). The CDR3 is made up of 15 amino acids. The CDR3 loop reads CASSLGQGYTGELFF. In nucleotides, the CDR3 is TGTGCCAGCAGCTTGGGTCAGGGGTACACCGGGGAGCTGTTTTTT.

This clonotype was observed at least ten times. This sequence joins TRBV9 and TRBJ2-2; D not certain. Germline loops: CDR1 SGDLS, CDR2 YYNGEE. Trimming pared 0 bases from V and 3 bases from J, leaving 6 bases between. CDR3 length: 14 amino acids. The CDR3 sequence is CASSVGLDTGELFF. The CDR3 bases are TGTGCCAGCAGCGTAGGGTTGGACACCGGGGAGCTGTTTTTT.

A few counts support this clonotype. The rearrangement uses TRBV6-2 or TRBV6-3 and TRBJ1-1, with D tentatively TRBD1 (6 bases). The germline gives CDR1 MNHEY, CDR2 SVGEGT. This CDR3 is built from 12 residues. Trimming took 3 bases from V and 6 from J, leaving 8 bases between them. The CDR3, as DNA: TGTGCCAGCAGTTATGGGGGGCCTGAAGCTTTCTTT. As protein: CASSYGGPEAFF.